The 10 T cell receptor beta chains below all came from one sample that was sequenced in a study of blood T cell repertoires in COVID-19. Measured with immunoSEQ multiplex PCR; TCRdb has only the in-frame clones, and not every one. Of tens of thousands of clones in the sample, about 86% were seen once. Sequencing input: peripheral blood. These receptors were collected from a woman aged 55 to 70 with acute or convalescent COVID-19.

V and J are TRBV5-8 and TRBJ1-1; maybe TRBD1 (6 bases). This CDR3 contains 16 residues. Looked up from germline, CDR1 is SGHTS and CDR2 is YDEGEE. Trimming took off 0 bases at V and 0 bases at J, with 12 bases between the two ends. The DNA for the CDR3 is TGTGCCAGCAGCTTGGGCGGGGGGCGTGTGAACACTGAAGCTTTCTTT. Protein product: CASSLGGGRVNTEAFF.

The chain is built from TRBV11-2 and TRBJ1-1; 10 bases align to TRBD1. This CDR3 spans 14 amino acids. The V and J ends lost 4 bases and 6 bases, in that order; junction bases with no gene match: 5. Per germline, CDR1 SGHAT and CDR2 FQNNGV. This chain's CDR3 is CASSSTGGRAEAFF. The CDR3 bases are TGTGCCAGCAGCTCGACAGGGGGCAGAGCTGAAGCTTTCTTT.

The J gene is TRBJ2-4, the V gene TRBV19; 9 bases are shared with TRBD1. The germline gives CDR1 LNHDA, CDR2 SQIVND (reference sequence). Trimming cost V 6 bases and J 0 bases; bases outside gene matches: 6. The CDR3 is 16 amino acids. The chain's CDR3 is CASRDDRGLAKNIQYF. CDR3 DNA sequence: TGTGCCAGTAGAGATGACAGGGGGTTAGCCAAAAACATTCAGTACTTC. Looking up the rest from reference TRBV19 and TRBJ2-4 gives the full variable domain: DGGITQSPKYLFRKEGQNVTLSCEQNLNHDAMYWYRQDPGQGLRLIYYSQIVNDFQKGDIAEGYSVSREKKESFPLTVTSAQKNPTAFYLCASRDDRGLAKNIQYFGAGTRLSVL.

This clone was counted once. The chain is built from TRBV6-1 and TRBJ2-3; TRBD2 matches 8 bases. Germline CDR1 is MNHNS and CDR2 is SASEGT. Trimming cost V 4 bases and J 3 bases; bases outside gene matches: 9. This CDR3 has 16 amino acids. Here the CDR3 DNA reads TGTGCCAGCAGTGGGAGACGGGGGGGCGGGACAGATACGCAGTATTTT. Translation gives CASSGRRGGGTDTQYF.

The chain joins TRBV24-1 to TRBJ2-5, with TRBD1 matching over 12 bases. The trim removed 0 bases at V and 3 bases at J, leaving 1 base unmatched. The CDR3 has 16 amino acids. From germline, CDR1 is KGHDR and CDR2 SFDVKD. CDR3 coding DNA: TGTGCCACCAGTGATTTGGGGACAGGGGGCAAAGAGACCCAGTACTTC. Residues: CATSDLGTGGKETQYF.

The CDR3 here is CASSRAGGPTDTQYF. CDR3 nucleotides: TGTGCCAGCAGCCGAGCGGGGGGGCCAACAGATACGCAGTATTTT. The V gene is TRBV3-1 (or the pseudogene TRBV3-2), the J gene TRBJ2-3; TRBD2 agrees at 10 bases. The germline V gene has CDR1 LGHDT and CDR2 YNNKEL (reference sequence). Trimming cost V 4 bases and J 3 bases; bases outside gene matches: 4. The CDR3 length is 15 residues.

The CDR3 spells CAISESETGVNTEAFF. The CDR3 coding sequence is TGTGCCATCAGTGAGTCCGAGACAGGAGTGAACACTGAAGCTTTCTTT. The genes are TRBV10-3 and TRBJ1-1; the D gene is possibly TRBD1 (6 bases). The CDR3 extends over 16 amino acids. Trimming stripped 0 bases from V and 0 bases from J, with 11 bases between. Germline V gives CDR1 ENHRY, CDR2 SYGVKD.

This chain connects TRBV7-2 to TRBJ2-1, with 9 bases aligning to TRBD2. V shed 5 bases, J shed 5 bases, and the junction held 10 bases outside the gene matches. The CDR3 consists of 16 residues. The V gene's germline CDR1 is SGHTA and CDR2 FQGNSA. The CDR3 loop reads CASSAPFSSGNNEQFF. The CDR3 region has the DNA TGTGCCAGCAGCGCCCCGTTCTCTAGCGGGAACAATGAGCAGTTCTTC.

This chain joins TRBV29-1 and TRBJ2-7; the D gene is possibly TRBD2 (6 bases). Trimming left V 0 bases short and J 6 bases short, with 12 bases between. The CDR3 totals 13 residues. Per the germline V gene, CDR1 is SQVTM and CDR2 is ANQGSEA. The CDR3 nucleotides are TGCAGCGTTGAAGACGCGGGGCGGGTCGAGCAGTACTTC. Its protein product is CSVEDAGRVEQYF.

The rearrangement uses TRBV10-2 and TRBJ2-1; 11 nucleotides match TRBD2. V was clipped by 8 bases and J by 7 bases; unmatched bases: 10. Per germline, CDR1 WSHSY and CDR2 SAAADI. The CDR3 is 15 amino acids. CDR3: CASCWLAGGENEQFF. CDR3 DNA: TGCGCCAGCTGCTGGCTAGCGGGGGGTGAAAATGAGCAGTTCTTC.